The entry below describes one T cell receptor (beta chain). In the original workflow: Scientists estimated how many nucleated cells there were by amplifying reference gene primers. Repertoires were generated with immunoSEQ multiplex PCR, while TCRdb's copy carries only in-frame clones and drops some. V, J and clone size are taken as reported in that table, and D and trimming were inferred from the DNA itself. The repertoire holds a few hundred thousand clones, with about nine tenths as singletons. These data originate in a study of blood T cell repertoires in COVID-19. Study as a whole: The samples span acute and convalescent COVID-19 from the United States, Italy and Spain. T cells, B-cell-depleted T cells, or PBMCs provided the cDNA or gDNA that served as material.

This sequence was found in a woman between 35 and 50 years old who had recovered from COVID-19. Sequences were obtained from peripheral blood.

The CDR3 sequence: CASSSWSGVNTEAFF. CDR3 sequence (DNA): TGTGCCAGCAGCTCGTGGTCGGGTGTGAACACTGAAGCTTTCTTT. This chain joins TRBV11-2 and TRBJ1-1; no clear D. V lost 4 bases and J lost 0, with 12 bases in between. This CDR3 has 15 residues. The V gene's germline CDR1 is SGHAT and CDR2 FQNNGV.